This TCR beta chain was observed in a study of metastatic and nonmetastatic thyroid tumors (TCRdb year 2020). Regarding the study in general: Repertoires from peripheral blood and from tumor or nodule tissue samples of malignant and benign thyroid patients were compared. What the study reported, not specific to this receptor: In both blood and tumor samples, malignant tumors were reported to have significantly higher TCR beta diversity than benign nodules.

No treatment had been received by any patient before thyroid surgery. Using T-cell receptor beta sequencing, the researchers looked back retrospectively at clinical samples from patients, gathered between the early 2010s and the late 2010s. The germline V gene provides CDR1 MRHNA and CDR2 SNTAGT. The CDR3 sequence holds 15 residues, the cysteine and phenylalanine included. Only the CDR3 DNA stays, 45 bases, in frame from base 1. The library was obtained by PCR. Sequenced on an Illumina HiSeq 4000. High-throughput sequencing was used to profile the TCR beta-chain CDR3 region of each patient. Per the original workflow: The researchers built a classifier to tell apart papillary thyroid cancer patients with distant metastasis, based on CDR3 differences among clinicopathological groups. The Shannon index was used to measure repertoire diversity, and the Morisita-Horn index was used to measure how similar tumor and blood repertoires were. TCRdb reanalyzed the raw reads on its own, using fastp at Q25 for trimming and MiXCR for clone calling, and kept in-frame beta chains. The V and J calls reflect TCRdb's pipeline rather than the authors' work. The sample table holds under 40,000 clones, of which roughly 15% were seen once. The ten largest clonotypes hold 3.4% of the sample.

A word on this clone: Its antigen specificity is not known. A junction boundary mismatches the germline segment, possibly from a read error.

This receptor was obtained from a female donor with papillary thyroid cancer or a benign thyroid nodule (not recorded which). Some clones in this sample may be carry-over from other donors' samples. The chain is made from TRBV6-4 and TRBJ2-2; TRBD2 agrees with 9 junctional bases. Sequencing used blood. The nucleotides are TGTGCCAGAAGTGCAGGGCTAGCGGGGACCGGGGAGCTGTTTTTT. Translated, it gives CARSAGLAGTGELFF.